The 31 T cell receptor beta chains below all came from one sample that was sequenced in a study of breast tumors, draining lymph nodes, adjacent tissues. TCRdb reanalysed the multiplex PCR reads using MiXCR and keeps one entry per CDR3 protein. This sample yields about 140,000 distinct CDR3 sequences, of which about 30% are seen a single time; 2.3% belongs to the top ten. Axillary draining lymph nodes of breast cancer patients supplied the node samples. The specimen was axillary lymph node tissue. Every receptor here comes from a female donor with breast cancer. Some clones in this sample may be carry-over from other donors' samples.

In the case of this clonotype: A single base separates this from a much larger clone, so it may be a read error. CDR3 residues: CSVGSTYEQSV. The CDR3 region has the DNA TGCAGTGTTGGAAGTACCTACGAGCAGTCCGTC. The chain uses TRBV20-1 and TRBJ2-7; D gene ambiguous. Germline V gene data show CDR1 as DFQATT and CDR2 as SNEGSKA (reference sequence). CDR3 length equals 11 residues.

The sample holds many counts of this clonotype. The V call is TRBV6-5, the J call TRBJ2-5; 12 bases are a match to TRBD1. Germline lookup yields CDR1 MNHEY and CDR2 SVGAGI. This CDR3 region has 17 residues. J lost 2 bases, V lost 2 bases, and 6 bases had no gene match. The chain's CDR3 is CASSYRGTGGPQETQYF. DNA of the CDR3: TGTGCCAGCAGTTACAGAGGGACAGGGGGCCCGCAAGAGACCCAGTACTTC.

This clonotype has a count of ten or more. The chain is built from TRBV7-3 and TRBJ2-2; 8 bases line up with TRBD1. The germline CDR1 and CDR2 sequences are SGHTA and FQGTGA. This CDR3 spans 14 amino acids. The junction had 2 bases not matched to a gene; V was cut back by 5 bases and J by 3 bases. CDR3 nucleotide sequence: TGTGCCAGCAGCCAGGACAGGGACACCGGGGAGCTGTTTTTT. Translated, it gives CASSQDRDTGELFF.

This clonotype was counted ten times or more. The chain links TRBV5-1 to TRBJ2-5; D is unclear. Per germline, CDR1 SGHRS and CDR2 YFSETQ. V was trimmed by 0 bases and J by 4 bases, leaving 16 bases between them. This CDR3 spans 16 amino acids. This CDR3 is CASSLEGLLARETQYF. CDR3 bases: TGCGCCAGCAGCTTGGAGGGCTTACTGGCCCGAGAGACCCAGTACTTC.

DNA for the CDR3: TGTGCCACCAGTGCAAACAGGGGCGGCTATGGCTACACCTTC. Its protein product is CATSANRGGYGYTF. This chain links TRBV24-1 with TRBJ1-2; 7 bases are a match to TRBD1. The CDR3 is 14 residues long. Germline V CDR1 and CDR2: KGHDR, SFDVKD. J lost 4 bases, V lost 5 bases, and 6 bases had no gene match.

This clonotype showed up just a few times. The rearrangement uses TRBV20-1 and TRBJ2-7; D gene unclear. Germline lookup yields CDR1 DFQATT and CDR2 SNEGSKA (reference sequence). Trimming pared 1 base from V and 0 bases from J, leaving 10 bases between. The CDR3 runs to 14 residues. CDR3 sequence (DNA): TGCAGTGCTAGAGCTGAGACTTTCTCCTACGAGCAGTACTTC. Its translation is CSARAETFSYEQYF.

This clonotype was detected only a few times. Possible read error: a much larger clone is one base away. The conserved phenylalanine or tryptophan normally closing the CDR3 is absent here, so this likely arose from a read error. CDR3 protein: CASNGDILSEQYS. In nucleotides, the CDR3 is TGTGCCAGCAACGGGGACATACTGAGCGAGCAGTACTCC. This rearrangement joins TRBV14 to TRBJ2-7; the D gene is possibly TRBD1 (6 bases). Trimming took off 7 bases at V and 6 bases at J, with 16 bases between the two ends. The CDR3 loop spans 13 amino acids. Germline CDR1 reads SGHDN; CDR2 reads FVKESK.

This clonotype was counted ten times or more. V gene TRBV27 combines with J gene TRBJ1-6; perhaps TRBD1 as D (6 bases). CDR1 and CDR2 (germline): MNHEY, SMNVEV (reference sequence). V was shortened by 5 bases and J by 3 bases, with 20 bases between the two germline ends. The CDR3 sequence is 18 residues long. DNA for the CDR3: TGTGCCAGCAGTCCCAAGCCGCCGGGGGCCAACTATAATTCACCCCTCCACTTT. Amino acid sequence: CASSPKPPGANYNSPLHF.

At least ten counts were recorded for this clonotype. The chain employs TRBV28 and TRBJ2-3; TRBD2 agrees at 7 bases. With 5 bases clipped from V and 2 bases from J, the junction kept 7 bases outside the gene matches. Germline values: CDR1 MDHEN, CDR2 SYDVKM. The CDR3 spans 15 residues. Here the CDR3 DNA reads TGTGCCAGCAGTCCTCCTAGCGGACTCACAGATACGCAGTATTTT. Amino acids: CASSPPSGLTDTQYF. The complete variable domain, with remaining parts taken from reference TRBV28 and TRBJ2-3, reads DVKVTQSSRYLVKRTGEKVFLECVQDMDHENMFWYRQDPGLGLRLIYFSYDVKMKEKGDIPEGYSVSREKKERFSLILESASTNQTSMYLCASSPPSGLTDTQYFGPGTRLTVL.

Turning to this clonotype: A read error may produce the germline difference seen at one junction end. The rearrangement joins TRBV7-9 to TRBJ2-4; 9 bases match TRBD1. CDR3 length equals 15 residues. Looked up from germline, CDR1 is SEHNR and CDR2 is FQNEAQ (reference sequence). CDR3 protein: CASSWDREAKSIQHF. The CDR3 DNA follows: TGTGCCAGCAGCTGGGACAGGGAGGCCAAAAGCATTCAGCACTTC.

Only one count was recorded for this clonotype. The chain is built from TRBV2 and TRBJ2-5; 11 positions agree with TRBD1. There are 15 residues in the CDR3. Looked up from germline, CDR1 is SNHLY and CDR2 is FYNNEI. Trimming removed 2 bases from V and 4 bases from J; junction bases left unmatched: 3. This chain's CDR3 is CASSEIGTGGETQYF. In DNA, the CDR3 is TGTGCCAGCAGTGAAATCGGGACAGGGGGAGAGACCCAGTACTTC.

The V gene is TRBV25-1, the J gene TRBJ1-2; 10 bases align to TRBD1. CDR3 size: 17 residues. Per germline, CDR1 MGHDK and CDR2 SYGVNS. V was clipped by 5 bases and J by 4 bases; unmatched bases: 13. CDR3 sequence: CASSSPGQGPSGYGYTF. The DNA of the CDR3 is TGTGCCAGCAGTTCGCCGGGACAGGGGCCTTCTGGCTATGGCTACACCTTC.

The table lists this clonotype with many counts. This chain links TRBV5-6 with TRBJ1-4; TRBD1 agrees at 11 bases. From germline, CDR1 is SGHDT and CDR2 YYEEEE. The CDR3 is 15 amino acids. Trimming at V came to 5 bases and at J to 5 bases, leaving 5 bases not matched to a gene. CDR3: CASRFGTGGNEKLFF. Written as DNA, the CDR3 is TGTGCCAGCAGGTTCGGGACAGGGGGAAATGAAAAACTGTTTTTT. Supplemented by reference TRBV5-6 and TRBJ1-4, the full variable domain reads DAGVTQSPTHLIKTRGQQVTLRCSPKSGHDTVSWYQQALGQGPQFIFQYYEEEERQRGNFPDRFSGHQFPNYSSELNVNALLLGDSALYLCASRFGTGGNEKLFFGSGTQLSVL.

This clonotype was seen at least ten times. The CDR3 DNA sequence: TGCGCCAGCAGCGAACCAGGGTCCTACAATGAGCAGTTCTTC. Encoded protein: CASSEPGSYNEQFF. The chain links TRBV5-1 to TRBJ2-1, with D perhaps TRBD1 (5 bases). Trimming pared 4 bases from V and 1 base from J, leaving 9 bases between. The CDR3 is 14 residues long. Germline V gene lookup returns CDR1 SGHRS and CDR2 YFSETQ.

A word on this clonotype: The germline gene is not matched at one end of the junction; a read error may be the cause. The chain links TRBV15 to TRBJ2-2; 7 nucleotides match TRBD2. The CDR3 covers 16 residues. Germline V CDR1 and CDR2: LNHNV, YYDKDF (reference sequence). The CDR3 protein is CATSRDRRHTGGELLF. DNA for the CDR3: TGTGCCACCAGCAGAGATCGTAGACACACTGGGGGGGAGCTGTTATTT.

This clonotype has a count of ten or more. The chain links TRBV14 to TRBJ2-5, with no clear D. The CDR3 contains 15 residues. The ends were cut back, 10 bases at V and 3 bases at J, with 21 bases in the middle. The germline gives CDR1 SGHDN, CDR2 FVKESK. The CDR3: CATKAAGELEETQYF. DNA of the CDR3: TGTGCCACCAAGGCCGCCGGCGAGCTAGAAGAGACCCAGTACTTC. The full variable domain, in which reference TRBV14 and TRBJ2-5 provide the parts outside the CDR3, is EAGVTQFPSHSVIEKGQTVTLRCDPISGHDNLYWYRRVMGKEIKFLLHFVKESKQDESGMPNNRFLAERTGGTYSTLKVQPAELEDSGVYFCATKAAGELEETQYFGPGTRLLVL.

By its share, this clonotype is medium-sized (0.01 to 0.1%). The chain joins TRBV15 to TRBJ2-3; D possibly corresponds to TRBD1 (6 bases). CDR1 LNHNV and CDR2 YYDKDF come from the germline V gene (reference sequence). V was clipped by 1 base and J by 0 bases, with 11 bases between them. The CDR3 is 16 residues long. CDR3 in DNA: TGTGCCACCAGCAGAGGGACAGCACTTAGCACAGATACGCAGTATTTT. Its protein is CATSRGTALSTDTQYF.

V gene TRBV5-4 combines with J gene TRBJ1-2; possible D gene TRBD1, 6 bases. The CDR3 has 12 residues. The V end was cut by 0 bases, the J end by 7 bases, with 7 bases between. Germline loops: CDR1 SGHNT, CDR2 YYREEE (reference sequence). The CDR3 coding sequence is TGTGCCAGCAGCTTGGACAGGGCTGGCTACACCTTC. Encoded protein: CASSLDRAGYTF.

This clonotype was seen more than once but under ten times. The V call is TRBV6-5, the J call TRBJ2-3; the D gene could be TRBD1 or TRBD2 (7 bases each). The CDR3 contains 17 residues. V dropped 7 bases and J dropped 2 bases, with 22 bases sitting between them. Germline assignment: CDR1 MNHEY and CDR2 SVGAGI. CDR3 DNA sequence: TGTGCCAGCACCCATTGGAGCAGGGGGGGTTACACAGATACGCAGTATTTT. It codes for CASTHWSRGGYTDTQYF.

This clonotype has a count of ten or more. The J gene is TRBJ2-1, the V gene TRBV5-8; 12 bases are shared with TRBD2. V shed 0 bases, J shed 7 bases, and the junction held 2 bases outside the gene matches. In germline, CDR1 is SGHTS, CDR2 YDEGEE. The CDR3 contains 15 residues. The CDR3 bases are TGTGCCAGCAGCTTGGGACTAGCGGGGGAAAATGAGCAGTTCTTC. Amino acids: CASSLGLAGENEQFF.

The chain uses TRBV20-1 and TRBJ2-5; no firm D call. This CDR3 has 12 amino acids. The germline V gene has CDR1 DFQATT and CDR2 SNEGSKA (reference sequence). Deletions cut 2 bases from V and 9 bases from J, with 13 bases between. CDR3 sequence reads: CSARRADQPQYF. The CDR3 coding sequence is TGCAGTGCTAGAAGGGCAGATCAGCCCCAGTACTTC.

This clonotype was seen just once. The chain combines TRBV20-1 with TRBJ2-7; D is ambiguous. Germline CDR1 DFQATT, CDR2 SNEGSKA (reference sequence). The CDR3 contains 14 residues. V lost 1 base and J 3 bases, leaving 13 bases between the germline ends. The CDR3 nucleotides are TGCAGTGCTAGAGCGGCCGACGGCTACTACGAGCAGTACTTC. The encoded protein is CSARAADGYYEQYF.

This clonotype occurred many times. This chain links TRBV4-2 with TRBJ1-2; 7 positions match TRBD1. CDR1 is LGHNA and CDR2 is YNFKEQ in the germline V gene. V shed 3 bases and J 8 bases; nucleotides not matched to a gene: 9. There are 14 residues in the CDR3. Here the CDR3 reads CASSQRQGKDGYTF. The CDR3 DNA follows: TGTGCCAGCAGCCAGAGACAGGGCAAGGACGGCTACACCTTC.

This clonotype was observed many times. The chain combines TRBV20-1 with TRBJ2-7; TRBD2 matches 8 bases. V trimming: 6 bases; J trimming: 2 bases; junction bases outside the gene matches: 12. Germline V gene lookup returns CDR1 DFQATT and CDR2 SNEGSKA (reference sequence). The CDR3 has 15 amino acids. In nucleotides, the CDR3 is TGCAGTGCCGGAGGAAGCGGGGGAAGAGCCTACGAGCAGTACTTC. This codes for CSAGGSGGRAYEQYF.

This clonotype has just a few counts. A read error is possible here, since a much larger clone lies one base away. The chain links TRBV5-1 to TRBJ2-3, with D possibly matching TRBD2 (6 bases). This CDR3 region has 12 residues. Germline assignment: CDR1 SGHRS and CDR2 YFSETQ. The CDR3 region is CASSLGRDTHYF. As DNA, the CDR3 is TGCGCCAGCAGCTTGGGGAGGGATACGCACTATTTT.

This clonotype has ten or more counts. The chain couples TRBV4-2 to TRBJ1-5; D gene ambiguous. CDR1 and CDR2 (germline): LGHNA, YNFKEQ. This CDR3 spans 17 amino acids. Between the trimmed V and J ends, which lost 2 bases and 4 bases, there was a span of 18 bases. The CDR3 loop reads CASSQSQRTEGNQPQHF. The CDR3 DNA sequence: TGTGCCAGCAGCCAATCTCAGCGGACGGAGGGAAATCAGCCCCAGCATTTT.

This clonotype was seen ten or more times. J is TRBJ1-3 and V is TRBV19, with TRBD1 matching 8 bases. The trim removed 6 bases at V and 2 bases at J, leaving 3 bases unmatched. The CDR3 covers 14 residues. Germline CDR1 LNHDA, CDR2 SQIVND (reference sequence). The CDR3 sequence: CASRKQGAGNTIYF. The CDR3, as DNA: TGTGCCAGTAGGAAACAGGGGGCTGGAAACACCATATATTTT.

This clonotype has at least ten counts. This rearrangement joins TRBV25-1 to TRBJ2-2; TRBD1 is a possible D gene (5 bases). The CDR3 is 16 amino acids. Trimming took 4 bases from V and 1 from J, leaving 13 bases between them. Germline CDR1 MGHDK, CDR2 SYGVNS. CDR3 residues: CASSAQPDRNTGELFF. The CDR3 DNA reads TGTGCCAGCAGTGCCCAACCAGACAGGAACACCGGGGAGCTGTTTTTT.

The chain has TRBV28 and TRBJ2-5; 7 bases map to TRBD1. In germline, CDR1 is MDHEN, CDR2 SYDVKM. V shed 5 bases and J 6 bases; nucleotides not matched to a gene: 12. The CDR3 contains 15 residues. The DNA of the CDR3 is TGTGCCAGCAGTCCAGGGGACAGTCGAATGCAGACCCAGTACTTC. Residues: CASSPGDSRMQTQYF.

This clonotype was counted many times. This chain links TRBV6-6 with TRBJ1-2; D remains ambiguous. CDR1 is MNHNY, CDR2 SVGAGI, per germline (reference sequence). With 5 bases removed from V and 7 bases from J, the gap between germline ends came to 14 bases. CDR3 size: 13 residues. DNA for the CDR3: TGTGCCAGCAGTCACCAGAGGGCAGGTGGCTACACCTTC. Residues: CASSHQRAGGYTF.

This clonotype was observed at least ten times. The chain uses TRBV9 and TRBJ2-1; 7 bases agree with TRBD1. The junction had 2 bases not matched to a gene; V was cut back by 3 bases and J by 5 bases. Germline V gene sequence: CDR1 SGDLS, CDR2 YYNGEE. The CDR3 runs 13 residues. CDR3 residues: CASSATGHNEQFF. CDR3 bases: TGTGCCAGCAGCGCGACAGGGCACAATGAGCAGTTCTTC.